The 18 T cell receptor beta chains below come from one sample, sequenced in a study of blood T cell repertoires in COVID-19. Assay: immunoSEQ multiplex PCR; the TCRdb copy retains only in-frame clones and omits some. The sample shows 95,000 to 100,000 clones, over 85% of them seen only once. Sequencing was done on a sample of peripheral blood. Receptors originate from a human donor with COVID-19, enrolled during active disease. The donor label of this sample is uncertain.

The rearrangement joins TRBV29-1 to TRBJ1-2; D may be TRBD1 (6 bases). From germline, CDR1 is SQVTM and CDR2 ANQGSEA. V was shortened by 3 bases and J by 4 bases, with 12 bases between the two germline ends. There are 13 residues in the CDR3. The CDR3 loop reads CSVDGQGFYGYTF. CDR3 coding DNA: TGCAGCGTTGATGGGCAGGGGTTCTATGGCTACACCTTC.

V is TRBV12-5 and J is TRBJ1-1; the match to TRBD1 covers 8 bases. V shed 6 bases and J 6 bases; nucleotides not matched to a gene: 6. Germline CDR1 is LGHNT and CDR2 is FRNRAP. The CDR3 covers 13 residues. The CDR3 is CASGKQGVSEAFF. The CDR3 DNA sequence: TGTGCTAGTGGCAAACAGGGGGTCTCTGAAGCTTTCTTT.

The chain uses TRBV9 and TRBJ1-6, with 10 bases identical to TRBD1. CDR3 length equals 15 residues. V lost 5 bases to trimming and J lost 7 bases; unmatched junction nucleotides: 6. The germline V gene has CDR1 SGDLS and CDR2 YYNGEE. The CDR3 loop reads CASREPGQGNSPLHF. The CDR3 region has the DNA TGTGCCAGCAGGGAACCGGGACAGGGGAATTCACCCCTCCACTTT.

The rearrangement joins TRBV7-9 to TRBJ2-4; 15 positions match TRBD2. There are 14 residues in the CDR3. V was pared by 5 bases and J by 13 bases, with 6 bases of the junction left unmatched. Germline V gene lookup returns CDR1 SEHNR and CDR2 FQNEAQ (reference sequence). The CDR3 DNA sequence: TGTGCCAGCAGCCGGGAGGGACTAGCGGGGGGCCAGTACTTC. Amino acid sequence: CASSREGLAGGQYF.

CDR3 loop: CATGGGRVTGELFF. The CDR3 DNA is TGTGCCACGGGAGGGGGCCGGGTCACCGGGGAGCTGTTTTTT. The rearrangement joins TRBV6-5 to TRBJ2-2; D perhaps matches TRBD2 (8 bases). There are 14 residues in the CDR3. Germline CDR1 reads MNHEY; CDR2 reads SVGAGI. Trimming removed 10 bases from V and 4 bases from J, with 16 bases in between.

This rearrangement joins TRBV30 to TRBJ2-7; tentative D call: TRBD2 (7 bases). The CDR3 sequence is 15 residues long. Deletions cut 1 base from V and 7 bases from J, with 20 bases between. Germline assignment: CDR1 GTSNPN and CDR2 SVGIG (reference sequence). The CDR3 loop reads CAWSALRGGVGEQYF. The CDR3 coding sequence is TGTGCCTGGAGTGCCCTACGAGGGGGGGTTGGGGAGCAGTACTTC.

The chain combines TRBV5-4 with TRBJ1-2, with 8 positions matching TRBD1. Trimming at V came to 3 bases and at J to 4 bases, leaving 8 bases not matched to a gene. Germline CDR1 SGHNT, CDR2 YYREEE (reference sequence). The CDR3 runs to 15 residues. The chain's CDR3 is CASSYGQGSIYGYTF. CDR3 DNA sequence: TGTGCCAGCAGCTATGGACAGGGATCGATCTATGGCTACACCTTC.

In its sample, this clone was seen a few times. This chain uses TRBV15 with TRBJ2-7; tentatively, D is TRBD2 (6 bases). The CDR3 runs 14 residues. Germline V CDR1 and CDR2: LNHNV, YYDKDF (reference sequence). V was pared by 5 bases and J by 1 base, with 12 bases between. In nucleotides, the CDR3 is TGTGCCACCAGCCGCTACCGGGGGTCCTACGAGCAGTACTTC. It yields the protein CATSRYRGSYEQYF.

The chain carries TRBV13 and TRBJ1-2; D is unclear. This CDR3 is built from 14 residues. Germline V gene data show CDR1 as PRHDT and CDR2 as FYEKMQ (reference sequence). The V end lost 4 bases, the J end lost 0 bases, and 9 bases lay between the germline ends. Written as DNA, the CDR3 is TGTGCCAGCAGCTCAGGATTAGCTAACTATGGCTACACCTTC. As protein: CASSSGLANYGYTF. The variable domain in full, completed from reference TRBV13 and TRBJ1-2, reads AAGVIQSPRHLIKEKRETATLKCYPIPRHDTVYWYQQGPGQDPQFLISFYEKMQSDKGSIPDRFSAQQFSDYHSELNMSSLELGDSALYFCASSSGLANYGYTFGSGTRLTVV.

The chain carries TRBV2 and TRBJ1-5; 8 nucleotides align to TRBD1. The CDR3 contains 13 residues. J gave up 3 bases and V 8 bases, and 3 bases lay outside the gene matches. Germline values: CDR1 SNHLY, CDR2 FYNNEI. This chain's CDR3 is CASLDRANQPQHF. CDR3 sequence (DNA): TGTGCCAGCCTGGACAGGGCCAATCAGCCCCAGCATTTT.

The chain combines TRBV3-1 (or the pseudogene TRBV3-2) with TRBJ2-1; 12 nucleotides agree with TRBD1. Per the germline V gene, CDR1 is LGHDT and CDR2 is YNNKEL (reference sequence). This CDR3 is 16 amino acids long. V trimming: 4 bases; J trimming: 8 bases; junction bases outside the gene matches: 9. In nucleotides, the CDR3 is TGTGCCAGCAGCCCACAGCGGGGACAGGGGGCCGATGAGCAGTTCTTC. It encodes CASSPQRGQGADEQFF.

The chain employs TRBV5-1 and TRBJ2-3; 7 nucleotides match TRBD2. There are 16 residues in the CDR3. The J segment lost 0 bases and the V segment lost 0 bases, leaving 4 bases of the junction unmatched. Germline CDR1 reads SGHRS; CDR2 reads YFSETQ. The CDR3 is CASSLGAGDSTDTQYF. DNA for the CDR3: TGCGCCAGCAGCTTGGGGGCGGGGGATAGCACAGATACGCAGTATTTT.

Written as DNA, the CDR3 is TGTGCCAGCAGCCCTGAGGGATCCTATAATTCACCCCTCCACTTT. Its translation is CASSPEGSYNSPLHF. The chain links TRBV7-9 to TRBJ1-6, with D hard to call. This CDR3 has 15 residues. Trimming pared 5 bases from V and 1 base from J, leaving 9 bases between. Germline-derived CDR1 and CDR2 are SEHNR and FQNEAQ (reference sequence).

The chain combines TRBV28 with TRBJ1-4, with D unclear. Germline CDR1 MDHEN, CDR2 SYDVKM. The length of the CDR3 is 13 residues. V was trimmed by 7 bases and J by 3 bases, leaving 9 bases between them. The CDR3 DNA sequence: TGTGCCAGCAAAGGCGGATCTAATGAAAAACTGTTTTTT. It encodes CASKGGSNEKLFF.

The chain has TRBV5-1 and TRBJ1-1; a weak D match, TRBD1 (6 bases). Germline CDR1 reads SGHRS; CDR2 reads YFSETQ. V lost 4 bases and J 6 bases, leaving 16 bases between the germline ends. This CDR3 comprises 14 residues. Here the CDR3 reads CASSLEGGSAEAFF. The CDR3 coding sequence is TGCGCCAGCAGCCTAGAGGGGGGGAGCGCTGAAGCTTTCTTT.

This clone has just one count. The chain links TRBV6-1 to TRBJ1-6; maybe TRBD1 (6 bases). Per germline, CDR1 MNHNS and CDR2 SASEGT. The CDR3 spans 15 residues. Trimming stripped 1 base from V and 14 bases from J, with 18 bases between. CDR3 sequence (DNA): TGTGCCAGCAGTGAAGTCTACAGGGTCGGGCCATCCCTCCACTTT. This encodes CASSEVYRVGPSLHF.

This chain connects TRBV5-5 to TRBJ2-1, with 8 bases lining up with TRBD1. CDR3 size: 17 residues. Trimming took 6 bases from V and 6 from J; bases not matched to a gene: 17. Germline CDR1 reads SGHKS; CDR2 reads YYEKEE (reference sequence). The CDR3 DNA reads TGTGCCAGCACCAGTACTTGGGGGGCAGGGGGCCTCAATGAGCAGTTCTTC. Encoded protein: CASTSTWGAGGLNEQFF.

V gene TRBV5-1 combines with J gene TRBJ1-3; weak D call: TRBD1 (5 bases). The CDR3 extends over 17 amino acids. Trimming took off 0 bases at V and 0 bases at J, with 13 bases between the two ends. Germline assignment: CDR1 SGHRS and CDR2 YFSETQ. CDR3 residues: CASSLDARGASGNTIYF. The CDR3 DNA reads as TGCGCCAGCAGCTTGGATGCCCGCGGGGCCTCTGGAAACACCATATATTTT. Full variable domain (outside the CDR3, taken from reference TRBV5-1 and TRBJ1-3): KAGVTQTPRYLIKTRGQQVTLSCSPISGHRSVSWYQQTPGQGLQFLFEYFSETQRNKGNFPGRFSGRQFSNSRSEMNVSTLELGDSALYLCASSLDARGASGNTIYFGEGSWLTVV.